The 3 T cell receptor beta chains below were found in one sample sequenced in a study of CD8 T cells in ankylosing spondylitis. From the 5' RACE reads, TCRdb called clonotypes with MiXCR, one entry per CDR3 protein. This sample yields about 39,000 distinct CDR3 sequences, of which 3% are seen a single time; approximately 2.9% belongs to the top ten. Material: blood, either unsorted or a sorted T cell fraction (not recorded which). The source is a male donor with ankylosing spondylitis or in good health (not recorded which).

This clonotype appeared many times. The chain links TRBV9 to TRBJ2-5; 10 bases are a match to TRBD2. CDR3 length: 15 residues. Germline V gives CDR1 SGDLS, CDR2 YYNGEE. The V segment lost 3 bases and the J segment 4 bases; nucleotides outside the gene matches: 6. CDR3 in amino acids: CASSASGGAGETQYF. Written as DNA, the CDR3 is TGTGCCAGCAGCGCGAGCGGGGGGGCCGGAGAGACCCAGTACTTC.

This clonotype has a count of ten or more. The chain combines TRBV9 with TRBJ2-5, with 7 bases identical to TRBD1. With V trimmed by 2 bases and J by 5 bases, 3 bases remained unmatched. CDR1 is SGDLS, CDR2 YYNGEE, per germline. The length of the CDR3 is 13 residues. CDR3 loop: CASSVKTGETQYF. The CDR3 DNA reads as TGTGCCAGCAGCGTCAAGACAGGGGAGACCCAGTACTTC.

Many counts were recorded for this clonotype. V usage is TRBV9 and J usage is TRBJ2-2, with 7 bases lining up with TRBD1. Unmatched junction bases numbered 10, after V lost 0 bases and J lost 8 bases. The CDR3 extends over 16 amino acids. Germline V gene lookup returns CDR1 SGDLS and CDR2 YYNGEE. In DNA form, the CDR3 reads TGTGCCAGCAGCGTAGAGTCGACAGGGAGATTGGGGGAGCTGTTTTTT. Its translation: CASSVESTGRLGELFF.